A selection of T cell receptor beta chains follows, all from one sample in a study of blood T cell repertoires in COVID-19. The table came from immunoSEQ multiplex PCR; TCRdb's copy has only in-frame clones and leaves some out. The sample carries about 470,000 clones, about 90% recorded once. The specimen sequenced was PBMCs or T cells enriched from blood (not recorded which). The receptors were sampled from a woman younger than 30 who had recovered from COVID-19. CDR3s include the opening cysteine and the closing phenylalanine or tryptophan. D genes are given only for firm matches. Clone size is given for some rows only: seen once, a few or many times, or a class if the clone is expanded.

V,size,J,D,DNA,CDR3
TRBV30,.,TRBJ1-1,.,TGTGCCTGGAGTGTTGGAGGAGTGTCCACTGAAGCTTTCTTT,CAWSVGGVSTEAFF
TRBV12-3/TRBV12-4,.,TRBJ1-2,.,TGTGCCAGCAGTTCCGGCTATGGCTACACCTTC,CASSSGYGYTF
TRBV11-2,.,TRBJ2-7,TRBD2,TGTGCCAGCTCCTCCGGGACTACCTACGAGCAGTACTTC,CASSSGTTYEQYF
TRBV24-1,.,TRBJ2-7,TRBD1,TGTGCCACCAGTAGGACAGGGCGGGAGCAGTACTTC,CATSRTGREQYF
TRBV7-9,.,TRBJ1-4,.,TGTGCCAGCAGCTTACAGGGTGAAAAACTGTTTTTT,CASSLQGEKLFF
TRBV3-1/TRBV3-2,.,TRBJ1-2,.,TGTGCCAGCAGCCAAGAACAGGGAAGCTATGGCTACACCTTC,CASSQEQGSYGYTF
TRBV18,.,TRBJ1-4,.,TGTGCCAGCTCACCCCTTTATGTAATGAAAAGGGGCAATGAAAAACTGTTTTTT,CASSPLYVMKRGNEKLFF
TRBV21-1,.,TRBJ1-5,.,TGTGCCAGCAGCGCCCGGGACAGTAGCAATCAGCCCCAGCATTTT,CASSARDSSNQPQHF
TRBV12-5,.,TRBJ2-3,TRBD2,TGTGCTAGTGGTTTCGGGGGGGTCGTCCCCCTGCAGTATTTT,CASGFGGVVPLQYF
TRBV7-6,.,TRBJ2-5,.,TGTGCCAGCAGCTCCCTCCGGGGGGAGACCCAGTACTTC,CASSSLRGETQYF
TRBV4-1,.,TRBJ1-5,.,TGCGCCAGCAGTCCACGGGCCCTGGAGGGACAGCCCCAGCATTTT,CASSPRALEGQPQHF
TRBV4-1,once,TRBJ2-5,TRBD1,TGCGCCAGCAGCCAAGCGTTCAGGGGGCTCGCCCAAGAGACCCAGTACTTC,CASSQAFRGLAQETQYF
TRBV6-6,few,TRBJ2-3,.,TGTGCCAGCAGCCCTACAGGAGATACGCAGTATTTT,CASSPTGDTQYF
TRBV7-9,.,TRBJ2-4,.,TGTGCCAGCAGCGCGCAACAGGGTTTGGAAAACATTCAGTACTTC,CASSAQQGLENIQYF
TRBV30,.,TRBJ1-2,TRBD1,TGTGCCTGGAGCCCTGACAGGGGGCCTAACTATGGCTACACCTTC,CAWSPDRGPNYGYTF
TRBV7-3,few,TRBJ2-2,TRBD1,TGTGCCAGCAGCTTGGGCGGGGACAGGTCCGGGGAGCTGTTTTTT,CASSLGGDRSGELFF
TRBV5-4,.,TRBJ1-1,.,TGTGCCAGCAGCTCCGCCGGGGGGGACACTGAAGCTTTCTTT,CASSSAGGDTEAFF
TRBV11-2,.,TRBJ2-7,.,TGTGCCAGCAGCGGTTATAGCATGTACGGCTACGAGCAGTACTTC,CASSGYSMYGYEQYF
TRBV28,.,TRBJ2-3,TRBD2,TGTGCCAGCAGCCAAACTAGCGGGGCTGTAGATACGCAGTATTTT,CASSQTSGAVDTQYF
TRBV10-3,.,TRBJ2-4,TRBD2,TGTGCCATCAGCGACCTAGCGGGGGAGAACATTCAGTACTTC,CAISDLAGENIQYF
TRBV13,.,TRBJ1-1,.,TGTGCCAGCAGCTTAAGATCGGGATTAGACACTGAAGCTTTCTTT,CASSLRSGLDTEAFF
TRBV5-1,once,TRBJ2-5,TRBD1,TGCGCCAGCAGCGGGGGACAGCGAAGGCAAGAGACCCAGTACTTC,CASSGGQRRQETQYF
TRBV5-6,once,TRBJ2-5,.,TGTGCCAGCAGCTTGGTGTCTAGCAGTCAAGAGACCCAGTACTTC,CASSLVSSSQETQYF
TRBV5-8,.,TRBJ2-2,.,TGTGCCAGCAGCTTGCAGGGTAGAAGTACCGGGGAGCTGTTTTTT,CASSLQGRSTGELFF
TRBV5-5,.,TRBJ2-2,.,TGTGCCAGCAGCTTGGGTTGGCAGGGAAGGACCGGGGAGCTGTTTTTT,CASSLGWQGRTGELFF
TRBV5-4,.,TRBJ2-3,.,TGTGCCAGCAGCCTGGGGACAATCACAGATACGCAGTATTTT,CASSLGTITDTQYF
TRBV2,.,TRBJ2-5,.,TGTGCCAGCCGGGCAGGGGTTCAGCAAGAGACCCAGTACTTC,CASRAGVQQETQYF
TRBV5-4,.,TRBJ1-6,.,TGTGCCAGCAGCTTGGGGAGACAGGAAAGCTCACCCCTCCACTTT,CASSLGRQESSPLHF
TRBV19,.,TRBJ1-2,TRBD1,TGTGCCAGTAGTATAGCCGGGACAGGCAGCTATGGCTACACCTTC,CASSIAGTGSYGYTF
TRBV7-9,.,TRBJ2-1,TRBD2,TGTGCCAGCAGCTTCTCGACTAGCGGGCGTGGGGTGACGGGGAATGAGCAGTTCTTC,CASSFSTSGRGVTGNEQFF
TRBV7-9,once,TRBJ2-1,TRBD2,TGTGCCAGCAGCGGATCCGGGACTAGGGAGTTCTTC,CASSGSGTREFF
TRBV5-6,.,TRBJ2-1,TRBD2,TGTGCCAGCAGCTTACGCGGGGGAGGGTACAATGAGCAGTTCTTC,CASSLRGGGYNEQFF
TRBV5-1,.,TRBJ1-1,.,TGCGCCAGCAGCGCCCAGGCGCAGGGTACAGGCACTGAAGCTTTCTTT,CASSAQAQGTGTEAFF
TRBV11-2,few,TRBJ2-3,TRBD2,TGTGCCAGCAGCCCCCTCGCGGGAGTAGATACGCAGTATTTT,CASSPLAGVDTQYF
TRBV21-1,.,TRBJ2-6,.,TGTGCCAGCAGCGGCCAGGCGGGACAGGACACGTCTGGGGCCAACGTCCTGACTTTC,CASSGQAGQDTSGANVLTF
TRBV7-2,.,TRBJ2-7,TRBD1,TGTGCCAGCAGCCCACAGGGGGAATCGTACGAGCAGTACTTC,CASSPQGESYEQYF
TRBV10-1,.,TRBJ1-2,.,TGCGCCAGCAGTGAGGGGGAGAACTATGGCTACACCTTC,CASSEGENYGYTF
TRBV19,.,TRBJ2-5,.,TGTGCCAGTAGGAACGGTGGAGGAGAGACCCAGTACTTC,CASRNGGGETQYF
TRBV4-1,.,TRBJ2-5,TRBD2,TGCGCCAGCAGCCAACTTGTCGCGGGGGGGCTGGGAGAGACCCAGTACTTC,CASSQLVAGGLGETQYF
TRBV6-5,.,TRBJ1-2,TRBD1,TGTGCCAGCCCGCCCAAAGGGACAGCGACCTATGGCTACACCTTC,CASPPKGTATYGYTF
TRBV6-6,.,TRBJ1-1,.,TGTGCCAGCAGTTCTTGGGCCGTTGAAGCTTTCTTT,CASSSWAVEAFF
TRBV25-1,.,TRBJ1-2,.,TGTGCCAGCAGTGAAGGGCTGACAGATAACTATGGCTACACCTTC,CASSEGLTDNYGYTF
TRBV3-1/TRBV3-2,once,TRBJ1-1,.,TGTGCCAGCAGCCAAGCCTTGTCGGACAGTCCTGAGACTGAAGCTTTCTTT,CASSQALSDSPETEAFF
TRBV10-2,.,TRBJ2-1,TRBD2,TGCGCCAGCAGCGCCGGGACTACGACTTACAATGAGCAGTTCTTC,CASSAGTTTYNEQFF
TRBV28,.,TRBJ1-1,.,TGTGCCAGCAGTTTGAGCCGAATCCAAACTCAAGAAGCTTTCTTT,CASSLSRIQTQEAFF
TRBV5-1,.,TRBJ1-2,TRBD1,TGCGCCAGCAGCCCCGGTGACAGGGAATATGGCTACACCTTC,CASSPGDREYGYTF
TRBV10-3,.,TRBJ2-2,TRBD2,TGTGCCATCAGGGGTTCCTCGGGGGGGCCTCTCACCGGGGAGCTGTTTTTT,CAIRGSSGGPLTGELFF
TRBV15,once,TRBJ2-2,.,TGTGCCACCAGCAGAGACAGCGTCCGGACCGGGGAGCTGTTTTTT,CATSRDSVRTGELFF
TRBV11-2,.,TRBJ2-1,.,TGTGCCACCTCGCGGGGACAGAACAATGAGCAGTTCTTC,CATSRGQNNEQFF
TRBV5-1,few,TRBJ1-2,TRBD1,TGCGCCACTAGGACAGGGACGAATAACTATGGCTACACCTTC,CATRTGTNNYGYTF
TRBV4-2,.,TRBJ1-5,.,TGTGCCAGCAGCCAAGAAATGGGGAGGGGTGAGAATCAGCCCCAGCATTTT,CASSQEMGRGENQPQHF
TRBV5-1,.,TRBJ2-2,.,TGCGCCAGCAGCTCTTACAGGGACCGGGGCGGGGAGCTGTTTTTT,CASSSYRDRGGELFF
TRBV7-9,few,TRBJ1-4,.,TGTGCCAGCAGCCCCGGCCTGGGTGGGGCTGGAGAAAAACTGTTTTTT,CASSPGLGGAGEKLFF